The 23 T cell receptor beta chains in this list originate from one sample, sequenced in a study of T cells in women clearing cervical HPV infection. Profiled with immunoSEQ multiplex PCR; TCRdb holds only in-frame clones, not every one. The table lists tens of thousands of clones. The sequencing sample was made of blood buffy coat. The receptor source for this set is a woman aged 18-70 years with a cervical HPV16 infection that either progressed to CIN3+ or cleared (not recorded which).

Points on this clone: The read ends 3 residues early relative to the CDR3; the germline J gene fills the gap. The rearrangement links TRBV7-6 to TRBJ2-2, with TRBD1 matching over 9 bases. Germline V CDR1 and CDR2: SGHVS, FNYEAQ. This CDR3 comprises 16 residues. CDR3 region: CASSPTGGSYNSPLFF. The CDR3 bases that were read are TGTGCCAGCAGCCCAACAGGGGGCTCCTATAATTCACCG.

On this clone: The read finishes 3 residues shy of the CDR3 end, and the germline J gene is used to complete it. The chain employs TRBV14 and TRBJ2-4; tentatively, D is TRBD1 (5 bases). The CDR3 covers 14 residues. CDR1 is SGHDN, CDR2 FVKESK, per germline. The part of the CDR3 DNA that was read is TGTGCCAGCAGCCCAATCCAGGGCGCCTATGGT. Its protein product is CASSPIQGAYG. The entire CDR3 is CASSPIQGAYGQYF.

On this clone: Read coverage stops 3 residues before the CDR3 terminus; the germline J gene supplies the remainder. This chain links TRBV20-1 with TRBJ2-3; D may be TRBD2 (7 bases). V was trimmed by 7 bases and J by 6 bases, leaving 23 bases between them. The germline CDR1 and CDR2 sequences are DFQATT and SNEGSKA (reference sequence). The CDR3 runs 15 residues. The CDR3 sequence: CSVHQGGGDTDTQYF. The CDR3 bases that were read are TGCAGTGTTCACCAGGGAGGGGGTGACACGGATACG.

Of note for this clone: The junction differs from germline at one of its ends, possibly a read error. The read ends 3 residues before the CDR3 terminus; that terminus is restored from the germline J gene. Different DNA sequences within this sample yield the same CDR3. The V call is TRBV18, the J call TRBJ1-3; perhaps TRBD1 as D (5 bases). Germline loops: CDR1 KGHSH, CDR2 LQKENI. CDR3 length equals 15 residues. CDR3 sequence reads: CASSPEGISGNTIYF. The CDR3 bases that were read are TGTGCCAGCTCACCGGAGGGGATATCTGGAAACACG.

The CDR3 loop is CSGLAVPSSYNEQFF. The CDR3 DNA, read in part, is TGCAGTGGACTAGCGGTTCCTAGCTCCTACAATGAG. V and J are TRBV20-1 and TRBJ2-1; TRBD2 matches 9 bases. The CDR3 end lies 3 residues beyond the end of the read and is filled in from the germline J gene. Trimming took 7 bases from V and 0 from J; bases not matched to a gene: 7. Germline CDR1 and CDR2: DFQATT and SNEGSKA (reference sequence). The CDR3 is made up of 15 amino acids.

As for this clone: Read data end 3 residues before the CDR3 end; the end is taken from the germline J gene. This sequence joins TRBV5-6 and TRBJ1-6; unclear D gene. CDR3 length equals 14 residues. The germline V and J ends were trimmed by 4 bases and 1 base, with 6 bases remaining between them. Germline V gene lookup returns CDR1 SGHDT and CDR2 YYEEEE. The CDR3: CASSLRSYNSPLHF. CDR3 bases read: TGTGCCAGCAGCCTGAGGTCCTATAATTCACCC.

Regarding this clone: The CDR3 end lies 3 residues beyond the end of the read and is filled in from the germline J gene. The chain is built from TRBV27 and TRBJ2-7; 7 nucleotides align to TRBD1. Germline loops: CDR1 MNHEY, CDR2 SMNVEV (reference sequence). V dropped 5 bases and J dropped 3; count of bases not matched to a gene: 10. The CDR3 length is 15 residues. This CDR3 reads CASSTRQGRGYEQYF. The CDR3 bases that were read are TGTGCCAGCAGTACCCGACAGGGTAGGGGCTACGAG.

As for this clone: The DNA ends 3 residues before the CDR3 does, and the rest of the CDR3 is filled in from the germline J gene. The V and J genes are TRBV20-1 and TRBJ2-7, with 12 bases lining up with TRBD1. Germline values: CDR1 DFQATT, CDR2 SNEGSKA (reference sequence). The V gene end was trimmed by 5 bases and the J gene end by 6 bases; junction bases not matched to a gene: 11. The CDR3 loop spans 15 amino acids. The DNA read from the CDR3 is TGCAGTGCTCGAGGTCCGGGACAGGGGGCGGTCGAG. It is translated as CSARGPGQGAVE. The entire CDR3 reads CSARGPGQGAVEQYF.

As to this clone: The CDR3 extends 3 residues past the end of the read, so its final part is completed from the germline J gene. The V call is TRBV18, the J call TRBJ2-3; 9 bases are a match to TRBD1. Germline assignment: CDR1 KGHSH and CDR2 LQKENI. The CDR3 spans 17 residues. The CDR3 sequence: CASSPAGTGISNQPQYF. The part of the CDR3 DNA that was read is TGTGCCAGCTCACCAGCCGGGACAGGGATTAGCAATCAGCCG.

Regarding this clone: The CDR3 is cut off 3 residues early in the read; its end comes from the germline J gene. V gene TRBV11-2 combines with J gene TRBJ2-7, with 7 bases identical to TRBD1. CDR1 is SGHAT and CDR2 is FQNNGV in the germline V gene. Losses at the gene ends were 7 bases for V and 3 bases for J; bases not matched to a gene: 12. This CDR3 contains 15 residues. Here the CDR3 reads CASTLTGASGYEQYF. Incomplete CDR3 DNA: TGTGCCAGCACCCTCACAGGGGCAAGTGGCTACGAG.

For this clone: Sequencing ends 3 residues short of the CDR3 end; the germline J gene provides the rest. The gene calls are TRBV7-9 and TRBJ2-1, with a tentative D call TRBD2 (5 bases). Germline V CDR1 and CDR2: SEHNR, FQNEAQ (reference sequence). CDR3 size: 13 residues. Deletions cut 5 bases from V and 7 bases from J, with 12 bases between. The CDR3 bases that were read are TGTGCCAGCAGCGTAGGGCGGGTGAATGAG. It codes for CASSVGRVNE. The CDR3, in full, reads CASSVGRVNEQFF. Based on the CDR3 plus reference TRBV7-9 and TRBJ2-1, the full variable domain is DTGVSQNPRHKITKRGQNVTFRCDPISEHNRLYWYRQTLGQGPEFLTYFQNEAQLEKSRLLSDRFSAERPKGSFSTLEIQRTEQGDSAMYLCASSVGRVNEQFFGPGTRLTVL.

Comment on this clone: The CDR3 extends 3 residues past the end of the read, so its final part is completed from the germline J gene. The chain has TRBV20-1 and TRBJ2-2, with a weak D call TRBD1 (5 bases). This CDR3 has 13 amino acids. Germline V gene sequence: CDR1 DFQATT, CDR2 SNEGSKA (reference sequence). CDR3 amino acids: CSARGPVREKLFF. The sequenced part of the CDR3 DNA is TGCAGTGCTAGAGGCCCGGTCAGGGAAAAG.

Details on this clone: The CDR3 extends 3 residues past the end of the read, so its final part is completed from the germline J gene. The chain recombines TRBV19 with TRBJ2-7; D unresolved. V shed 10 bases and J shed 1 base, with 11 bases lying between them. The CDR3 is 12 residues long. From germline, CDR1 is LNHDA and CDR2 SQIVND (reference sequence). The CDR3 region is CATSTGSYEQYF. The sequenced part of the CDR3 DNA is TGTGCCACCTCGACTGGATCCTACGAG.

On this clone itself: The CDR3 extends 3 residues past the end of the read, so its final part is completed from the germline J gene. The rearrangement links TRBV30 to TRBJ2-3; D possibly corresponds to TRBD2 (6 bases). The CDR3 is 13 residues long. CDR1 and CDR2 from the germline V gene are GTSNPN and SVGIG (reference sequence). CDR3 bases read: TGTGCCTGGAGTCGGGGGAGCAATCAGCCG. As protein: CAWSRGSNQP. The full CDR3 protein reads CAWSRGSNQPQYF.

In regard to this clone: The read gets to within 3 residues of the CDR3 end, and the germline J gene fills in the rest. The chain is built from TRBV29-1 and TRBJ1-2, with 8 bases lining up with TRBD1. CDR3 length: 13 residues. CDR1 and CDR2 (germline): SQVTM, ANQGSEA. CDR3 protein: CSVEEQGAGGYTF. The part of the CDR3 DNA that was read is TGCAGCGTTGAGGAGCAGGGGGCAGGGGGC.

Note on this clone: Coverage ceases 3 residues before the CDR3 finishes, and the germline J gene fills in the end. The J gene is TRBJ1-1, the V gene TRBV2; 7 bases are shared with TRBD1. V was pared by 5 bases and J by 0 bases, with 3 bases of the junction left unmatched. Germline V lookup: CDR1 SNHLY, CDR2 FYNNEI. The CDR3 spans 14 residues. This chain's CDR3 is CASSLQGVNTEAFF. CDR3 DNA (partial): TGTGCCAGCAGTCTTCAGGGGGTGAACACTGAA.

With regard to this clone: The read ends 3 residues before the CDR3 terminus; that terminus is restored from the germline J gene. The chain joins TRBV20-1 to TRBJ1-3; a possible D gene is TRBD1 (5 bases). This CDR3 has 17 amino acids. CDR1 is DFQATT, CDR2 SNEGSKA, per germline (reference sequence). Trimming cost V 3 bases and J 0 bases, with 18 bases left between them. The sequenced CDR3 bases are TGCAGTGCTAGTGCCTGGGGGGACTCGAGCTCTGGAAACACC. Its protein is CSASAWGDSSSGNT. The whole CDR3 sequence reads CSASAWGDSSSGNTIYF.

For this clone: The CDR3 end falls 3 residues outside the read, so it is completed with the germline J gene. This chain joins TRBV19 and TRBJ1-1; D possibly corresponds to TRBD1 (5 bases). This CDR3 region has 15 residues. Germline V CDR1 and CDR2: LNHDA, SQIVND (reference sequence). The CDR3 protein is CATRQEQGGYNEAFF. The sequenced part of the CDR3 DNA is TGTGCCACCCGTCAGGAGCAGGGAGGCTACAATGAG.

As to this clone: The CDR3 is cut off 3 residues early in the read; its end comes from the germline J gene. The genes are TRBV7-2 and TRBJ1-3; possible D gene TRBD1, 6 bases. This CDR3 region has 13 residues. CDR1 is SGHTA, CDR2 FQGNSA, per germline. V lost 4 bases to trimming and J lost 2 bases, with 6 bases between them. CDR3 sequence: CASSYRAGNTIYF. The sequenced part of the CDR3 DNA is TGTGCCAGCAGCTACAGGGCTGGAAACACC.

CDR3 residues: CASSAGGWGQPQYF. CDR3 DNA (partial): TGTGCCAGCAGTGCAGGGGGATGGGGTCAGCCG. V is TRBV6-1 and J is TRBJ2-3, with 7 bases that match TRBD1. Sequencing ends 3 residues short of the CDR3 end; the germline J gene provides the rest. In germline, CDR1 is MNHNS, CDR2 SASEGT. CDR3 length equals 14 residues.

Note on this clone: The CDR3 is cut off 3 residues early in the read; its end comes from the germline J gene. This sequence joins TRBV6-2 or TRBV6-3 and TRBJ1-2, with D possibly being TRBD1 (5 bases). The germline V gene has CDR1 MNHEY and CDR2 SVGEGT. The CDR3 has 16 residues. The CDR3 sequence: CASSSPRGLPPYDYTF. The covered CDR3 bases are TGTGCCAGCAGTTCCCCACGGGGGTTACCACCCTACGAC.

A remark on this clone: The sequence runs out 3 residues before the end of the CDR3; the remainder is reconstructed from the germline J gene. The chain combines TRBV19 with TRBJ1-5, with a tentative D call TRBD1 (5 bases). The CDR3 is 13 amino acids. In germline, CDR1 is LNHDA, CDR2 SQIVND (reference sequence). With 7 bases removed from V and 6 bases from J, the gap between germline ends came to 13 bases. Partial CDR3 DNA: TGTGCCAGTACCTCGGGGGGGTTTCAGCCC. Translated: CASTSGGFQP. The entire CDR3 reads CASTSGGFQPQHF.

In the case of this clone: Coverage ceases 3 residues before the CDR3 finishes, and the germline J gene fills in the end. J is TRBJ2-7 and V is TRBV10-2, with D uncertain. CDR3 length: 13 residues. Trimming removed 5 bases at V and 2 bases at J, with 10 bases between. Germline CDR1 WSHSY, CDR2 SAAADI. The CDR3 DNA, read in part, is TGCGCCAGCAGTAACTTAACCCCCTACGAG. It translates to CASSNLTPYE. The CDR3 in its entirety is CASSNLTPYEQYF.